This note documents a single TCR beta chain sequence. Its antigen is still unknown. Germline-derived CDR1 and CDR2 are KGHSH and LQKENI. V gave up 3 bases and J gave up 4 bases, with 5 bases separating them. This CDR3 region has 12 residues. The sample originates from a study of cytomegalovirus exposure and HLA in healthy donors. Notes on the study in general: Reportedly, a later analysis found an Asian-associated ancestry cluster had fewer N-insertions than the approximately 670-donor mean. Most TCR sequences showed up rarely, but some public TCRs showed up in many donors. Associated with cytomegalovirus, according to the listing, were approximately 160 TCR beta chains.

In the PCR, 60 Vbeta and 13 Jbeta primers were used. Libraries were prepared by immunoSEQ multiplex PCR; TCRdb keeps only in-frame clonotypes and omits some of them. The sample carries roughly 98,000 clones, over 75% recorded once. The chain has TRBV18 and TRBJ2-3; D remains unclear. This receptor was taken from a man between 40 and 49 years old in good health and CMV-seronegative. Sequenced sample: PBMCs. The CDR3 reads CASSPSADTQYF. CDR3 DNA sequence: TGTGCCAGCTCACCCTCCGCAGATACGCAGTATTTT.